This note documents a single T cell receptor beta chain sequence. The V end lost 1 base, the J end lost 1 base, and 7 bases lay between the germline ends. CDR1 and CDR2 (germline): LNHDA, SQIVND (reference sequence). The CDR3 is made up of 14 amino acids. The record originates from a study of OX40 agonist ivuxolimab in advanced cancers. Profiling relied on immunoSEQ multiplex PCR, and the TCRdb table lists in-frame clones only, not all of them. The table shows about 77,000 clones, with about 85% occurring only once. This clonotype was obtained from an adult with an advanced solid tumor such as melanoma, head and neck, liver or kidney cancer. This chain connects TRBV19 to TRBJ1-1, with D possibly matching TRBD1 (5 bases). Sequenced material: CD4+ or CD8+ T cells sorted from blood, taken in a trial of the OX40 agonist ivuxolimab. The DNA for the CDR3 is TGTGCCAGTAGTATAGTAGACAGGAACACTGAAGCTTTCTTT. Protein product: CASSIVDRNTEAFF.